The 24 T cell receptor beta chains given below trace back to one sample, sequenced in a study of cytomegalovirus exposure and HLA in healthy donors. PCR amplification relied on 60 Vbeta primers (plus 13 Jbeta primers). Profiling relied on immunoSEQ multiplex PCR, and the TCRdb table lists in-frame clones only, not all of them. The table has 65,000 to 70,000 clones, roughly 75% seen once. Sequenced material: PBMCs. These receptors all stem from a woman aged 25 to 39 in good health and CMV-seropositive.

A few counts support this clone. The J gene is TRBJ2-1, the V gene TRBV4-3; TRBD2 matches 11 bases. The CDR3 sequence is 15 residues long. V trimming: 4 bases; J trimming: 3 bases; junction bases outside the gene matches: 2. CDR1 LGHNA and CDR2 YSLEER come from the germline V gene. The CDR3 region is CASSLLAGDYNEQFF. The CDR3 region has the DNA TGCGCCAGCAGCCTACTAGCGGGAGACTACAATGAGCAGTTCTTC.

The J gene is TRBJ2-7, the V gene TRBV19, with 8 nucleotides matching TRBD2. Germline V gives CDR1 LNHDA, CDR2 SQIVND (reference sequence). The trim removed 1 base at V and 1 base at J, leaving 3 bases unmatched. The CDR3 length is 15 residues. The CDR3 DNA is TGTGCCAGTAGTATAGTTAGCGGGGCTTCCTACGAGCAGTACTTC. It codes for CASSIVSGASYEQYF.

This clone was seen once. The rearrangement joins TRBV5-4 to TRBJ2-4; D perhaps matches TRBD1 (5 bases). Deletions cut 0 bases from V and 3 bases from J, with 10 bases between. Germline V gene sequence: CDR1 SGHNT, CDR2 YYREEE (reference sequence). The CDR3 loop spans 15 amino acids. The CDR3 loop is CASSLEGLGKNIQYF. DNA for the CDR3: TGTGCCAGCAGCTTGGAGGGGTTGGGCAAAAACATTCAGTACTTC.

The chain carries TRBV27 and TRBJ1-3; TRBD1 agrees at 7 bases. CDR1 is MNHEY, CDR2 SMNVEV, per germline (reference sequence). The CDR3 runs 17 residues. V dropped 0 bases and J dropped 0; count of bases not matched to a gene: 5. The CDR3 loop is CASSLSAGGISGNTIYF. The CDR3 DNA reads as TGTGCCAGCAGTTTATCCGCAGGGGGAATCTCTGGAAACACCATATATTTT.

The chain combines TRBV29-1 with TRBJ2-7; 9 bases line up with TRBD2. The CDR3 spans 13 residues. Trimming removed 7 bases from V and 7 bases from J; junction bases left unmatched: 11. Germline V gene sequence: CDR1 SQVTM, CDR2 ANQGSEA. This chain's CDR3 is CSAEWREGQEQYF. As DNA, the CDR3 is TGCAGCGCCGAGTGGCGGGAGGGGCAAGAGCAGTACTTC.

The chain is built from TRBV11-2 and TRBJ2-5, with D perhaps TRBD2 (6 bases). This CDR3 comprises 12 residues. Germline V CDR1 and CDR2: SGHAT, FQNNGV. With 5 bases removed from V and 7 bases from J, the gap between germline ends came to 11 bases. CDR3 sequence (DNA): TGTGCCAGCAGCCGGGACTTGGGGACCCAGTACTTC. Its translation: CASSRDLGTQYF.

This chain connects TRBV9 to TRBJ1-2; maybe TRBD1 (5 bases). The CDR3 covers 14 residues. V lost 0 bases and J lost 4, with 10 bases in between. The germline gives CDR1 SGDLS, CDR2 YYNGEE. CDR3 in amino acids: CASSVEGEAYGYTF. For the CDR3, the DNA is TGTGCCAGCAGCGTAGAAGGGGAGGCCTATGGCTACACCTTC.

The rearrangement joins TRBV28 to TRBJ2-6, with no clear D. The V gene lost 6 bases and the J gene lost 4 bases, with 13 bases spanning the gap. CDR3 length: 15 residues. The germline V gene has CDR1 MDHEN and CDR2 SYDVKM. CDR3 in amino acids: CASRRVGAGANVLTF. The DNA of the CDR3 is TGTGCCAGCAGGCGCGTGGGCGCCGGGGCCAACGTCCTGACTTTC. Full variable domain (missing parts from reference TRBV28 and TRBJ2-6): DVKVTQSSRYLVKRTGEKVFLECVQDMDHENMFWYRQDPGLGLRLIYFSYDVKMKEKGDIPEGYSVSREKKERFSLILESASTNQTSMYLCASRRVGAGANVLTFGAGSRLTVL.

The genes are TRBV28 and TRBJ2-7; perhaps TRBD2 as D (7 bases). V dropped 6 bases and J dropped 5 bases, with 14 bases sitting between them. The length of the CDR3 is 13 residues. Germline V gene sequence: CDR1 MDHEN, CDR2 SYDVKM. For the CDR3, the DNA is TGTGCCAGCAGCTGGGGGGGGGCAAACGAGCAGTACTTC. It is translated as CASSWGGANEQYF.

This clone was counted between two and nine times. V gene TRBV6-1 combines with J gene TRBJ1-4, with unresolved D. Germline CDR1 reads MNHNS; CDR2 reads SASEGT. V was pared by 5 bases and J by 11 bases, with 15 bases between. The CDR3 has 13 residues. This chain's CDR3 is CASSPAGGQKLFF. In DNA form, the CDR3 reads TGTGCCAGCAGTCCCGCGGGAGGGCAGAAACTGTTTTTT.

The gene calls are TRBV29-1 and TRBJ2-7, with D possibly TRBD2 on 7 matching bases. CDR3 size: 13 residues. Germline assignment: CDR1 SQVTM and CDR2 ANQGSEA. Trimming removed 5 bases at V and 2 bases at J, with 13 bases between. The DNA of the CDR3 is TGCAGCGTTAGAAGGGGGGGACCCTACGAGCAGTACTTC. This sequence encodes CSVRRGGPYEQYF.

The sample holds a few counts of this clone. V gene TRBV2 combines with J gene TRBJ2-7; 9 positions agree with TRBD2. CDR3 length equals 14 residues. Germline-derived CDR1 and CDR2 are SNHLY and FYNNEI. The J segment lost 5 bases and the V segment lost 6 bases, leaving 8 bases of the junction unmatched. CDR3 DNA sequence: TGTGCCAGCAGAATTAGCGGGAGCTTCCACGAGCAGTACTTC. It encodes CASRISGSFHEQYF.

J is TRBJ2-7 and V is TRBV27, with D maybe TRBD2 (6 bases). Germline CDR1 MNHEY, CDR2 SMNVEV (reference sequence). With 1 base removed from V and 1 base from J, the gap between germline ends came to 8 bases. The CDR3 has 14 amino acids. DNA for the CDR3: TGTGCCAGCAGTTTATGGGGGGAGTCCTACGAGCAGTACTTC. Its translation is CASSLWGESYEQYF.

This rearrangement joins TRBV5-4 to TRBJ1-6; 7 bases map to TRBD1. CDR3 size: 15 residues. V trimming: 1 base; J trimming: 7 bases; junction bases outside the gene matches: 5. Germline values: CDR1 SGHNT, CDR2 YYREEE (reference sequence). This CDR3 reads CASSLWTGWNSPLHF. As DNA, the CDR3 is TGTGCCAGCAGCTTGTGGACAGGATGGAATTCACCCCTCCACTTT.

The chain carries TRBV28 and TRBJ2-1, with TRBD2 identical over 8 bases. Germline V gene lookup returns CDR1 MDHEN and CDR2 SYDVKM. V gave up 2 bases and J gave up 3 bases; unmatched junction bases: 9. This CDR3 comprises 17 residues. CDR3 amino acids: CASSLRTSGRLYNEQFF. CDR3 bases: TGTGCCAGCAGTTTAAGAACTAGCGGCCGACTCTACAATGAGCAGTTCTTC.

The gene calls are TRBV6-6 and TRBJ1-4, with 7 bases aligning to TRBD1. Germline V gene sequence: CDR1 MNHNY, CDR2 SVGAGI (reference sequence). The V segment lost 8 bases and the J segment 0 bases; nucleotides outside the gene matches: 6. CDR3 length equals 15 residues. As DNA, the CDR3 is TGTGCCAGCGTGACAGGGATTGCAACTAATGAAAAACTGTTTTTT. Its protein product is CASVTGIATNEKLFF.

The chain is built from TRBV20-1 and TRBJ1-4; no reliable D call. Germline CDR1 is DFQATT and CDR2 is SNEGSKA (reference sequence). Trimming cost V 6 bases and J 4 bases, with 3 bases left between them. This CDR3 contains 10 residues. CDR3 sequence (DNA): TGCAGTGCCCATAATGAAAAACTGTTTTTT. Translated: CSAHNEKLFF.

This chain joins TRBV6-6 and TRBJ1-3, with TRBD1 matching over 7 bases. This CDR3 region has 16 residues. The V and J ends lost 5 bases and 6 bases, in that order; junction bases with no gene match: 13. Per germline, CDR1 MNHNY and CDR2 SVGAGI (reference sequence). In DNA, the CDR3 is TGTGCCAGCAGTCCGCGAGCCCGTACAGGGGAAAACACCATATATTTT. This translates into CASSPRARTGENTIYF.

The CDR3 spells CASSLQGPYEQYF. CDR3 nucleotide sequence: TGTGCCAGCAGTTTACAGGGGCCCTACGAGCAGTACTTC. The genes are TRBV27 and TRBJ2-7; D possibly corresponds to TRBD1 (6 bases). This CDR3 comprises 13 residues. Germline CDR1 and CDR2: MNHEY and SMNVEV (reference sequence). Trimming removed 2 bases from V and 2 bases from J, with 7 bases in between.

The chain links TRBV5-1 to TRBJ2-2; TRBD2 matches 9 bases. V dropped 4 bases and J dropped 5; count of bases not matched to a gene: 6. The germline V gene has CDR1 SGHRS and CDR2 YFSETQ. The length of the CDR3 is 15 residues. The CDR3 bases are TGCGCCAGCAGCGATAGCGGGGGAAGAACCGGGGAGCTGTTTTTT. Translated: CASSDSGGRTGELFF.

This chain connects TRBV5-1 to TRBJ2-1, with D possibly being TRBD1 (6 bases). The V gene's germline CDR1 is SGHRS and CDR2 YFSETQ. The CDR3 contains 13 residues. Trimming took 1 base from V and 8 from J, leaving 10 bases between them. CDR3 bases: TGCGCCAGCAGCTTGCCGGGACAAGATGAGCAGTTCTTC. It translates to CASSLPGQDEQFF. Using reference TRBV5-1 and TRBJ2-1 for the parts outside the CDR3, the full variable domain is KAGVTQTPRYLIKTRGQQVTLSCSPISGHRSVSWYQQTPGQGLQFLFEYFSETQRNKGNFPGRFSGRQFSNSRSEMNVSTLELGDSALYLCASSLPGQDEQFFGPGTRLTVL.

The J gene is TRBJ1-2, the V gene TRBV7-9; 9 nucleotides align to TRBD1. Germline-derived CDR1 and CDR2 are SEHNR and FQNEAQ (reference sequence). With V trimmed by 5 bases and J by 8 bases, 12 bases remained unmatched. The CDR3 is 15 residues long. CDR3 nucleotides: TGTGCCAGCAGCCGGTACTTTCGGACAGGGGACGGCTACACCTTC. Protein product: CASSRYFRTGDGYTF. Supplemented by reference TRBV7-9 and TRBJ1-2, the full variable domain reads DTGVSQNPRHKITKRGQNVTFRCDPISEHNRLYWYRQTLGQGPEFLTYFQNEAQLEKSRLLSDRFSAERPKGSFSTLEIQRTEQGDSAMYLCASSRYFRTGDGYTFGSGTRLTVV.

This clone turned up a few times. The chain links TRBV5-5 to TRBJ2-7, with a possible D match to TRBD2 (5 bases). The V gene's germline CDR1 is SGHKS and CDR2 YYEKEE (reference sequence). This CDR3 contains 18 residues. The V end was cut by 6 bases, the J end by 0 bases, with 25 bases between. CDR3 DNA: TGTGCCAGCACCCCGGAGGTTATCGCGGGCATCAGCTCCTACGAGCAGTACTTC. Its translation: CASTPEVIAGISSYEQYF.

This chain links TRBV7-2 with TRBJ2-7; 8 nucleotides match TRBD2. The CDR3 has 12 residues. Unmatched junction bases numbered 3, after V lost 11 bases and J lost 0 bases. The germline gives CDR1 SGHTA, CDR2 FQGNSA. The chain's CDR3 is CASGTSSYEQYF. The CDR3 DNA reads TGTGCCTCAGGGACTAGCTCCTACGAGCAGTACTTC.